Listed below are T cell receptor beta chains from one sample, sequenced in a study of T cell responses to AZD1222 COVID-19 vaccine. Sequencing was performed with immunoSEQ multiplex PCR; in TCRdb, only in-frame clones are kept and a portion is missing. This repertoire shows approximately 200,000 clones, approximately 89% found once; its top ten account for roughly 3.5%. The specimen was peripheral blood, collected 28 days after the second AZD1222 dose. Every receptor here comes from an adult who received the AZD1222 COVID-19 vaccine. The CDR3 runs from the conserved cysteine through the conserved F or W. The order of the fields is D gene, V gene, clone size, J gene, CDR3 protein, CDR3 DNA. D genes are given only for firm matches. Clone size is stated in some rows and not others, as once, few, many or a class when expanded.

NA	TRBV27	once	TRBJ2-1	CASSFLFKTHEQFF	TGTGCCAGCAGTTTCCTGTTTAAGACCCATGAGCAGTTCTTC
NA	TRBV28	NA	TRBJ2-1	CASSSGRFLDEQFF	TGTGCCAGCAGCTCAGGACGGTTTCTGGATGAGCAGTTCTTC
TRBD1	TRBV6-5	NA	TRBJ1-2	CASSYSRGGTYGYTF	TGTGCCAGCAGTTACTCGAGAGGGGGCACCTATGGCTACACCTTC
NA	TRBV25-1	NA	TRBJ1-1	CASSGSGRGTEAFF	TGTGCCAGCAGTGGATCAGGTCGCGGGACTGAAGCTTTCTTT
TRBD1	TRBV28	NA	TRBJ1-2	CASRPSGQVSPGEGYTF	TGTGCCAGCAGACCCTCGGGACAGGTATCCCCAGGGGAAGGCTACACCTTC
NA	TRBV6-5	NA	TRBJ1-4	CASSYAGTTTNEKLFF	TGTGCCAGCAGTTACGCTGGAACTACAACTAATGAAAAACTGTTTTTT
NA	TRBV11-3	NA	TRBJ2-2	CASSLGTGLPNTGELFF	TGTGCCAGCAGCTTAGGGACGGGTCTACCGAACACCGGGGAGCTGTTTTTT
NA	TRBV21-1	NA	TRBJ2-1	CASSGTRSSYNEQFF	TGTGCCAGCAGTGGGACTCGAAGCTCCTACAATGAGCAGTTCTTC
NA	TRBV7-9	NA	TRBJ2-2	CASSLRWAGELFF	TGTGCCAGCAGCTTAAGGTGGGCCGGGGAGCTGTTTTTT
TRBD1	TRBV30	NA	TRBJ1-1	CARRDREGTEAFF	TGTGCCCGTAGGGACAGGGAGGGTACTGAAGCTTTCTTT
TRBD2	TRBV6-4	NA	TRBJ2-7	CASSDSTAGEQYF	TGTGCCAGCAGTGACTCCACAGCGGGAGAGCAGTACTTC
TRBD1	TRBV11-1	once	TRBJ1-2	CASSSDRGFQYGYTF	TGTGCCAGCAGCTCCGACAGGGGTTTCCAGTATGGCTACACCTTC
TRBD2	TRBV11-2	once	TRBJ2-1	CASRLTSGRSGNEQFF	TGTGCCAGCAGGTTAACTAGCGGGAGAAGTGGCAATGAGCAGTTCTTC
TRBD2	TRBV6-5	NA	TRBJ2-1	CASLSPAGGHEQFF	TGTGCCAGTCTCTCGCCAGCGGGAGGTCATGAGCAGTTCTTC
TRBD2	TRBV18	NA	TRBJ2-3	CASSSGLAGITDTQYF	TGTGCCAGCTCATCCGGACTAGCGGGAATCACAGATACGCAGTATTTT
NA	TRBV5-6	NA	TRBJ1-1	CASSLAWGDTEAFF	TGTGCCAGCAGCTTGGCCTGGGGAGACACTGAAGCTTTCTTT
NA	TRBV7-3	once	TRBJ2-1	CASSSLGGTTYNEQFF	TGTGCCAGCAGCTCCCTTGGCGGGACCACCTACAATGAGCAGTTCTTC
NA	TRBV19	NA	TRBJ2-3	CASSIGGGTDTQYF	TGTGCCAGTAGTATAGGTGGGGGCACAGATACGCAGTATTTT
TRBD2	TRBV4-2	NA	TRBJ2-7	CASSQVAASGYEQYF	TGTGCCAGCAGCCAAGTCGCGGCTAGCGGATACGAGCAGTACTTC
NA	TRBV2	NA	TRBJ2-2	CASSEASTGELFF	TGTGCCAGCAGTGAAGCTTCCACCGGGGAGCTGTTTTTT
NA	TRBV2	NA	TRBJ1-3	CASQESGGKGNTIYF	TGTGCCAGCCAAGAGAGTGGAGGGAAGGGAAACACCATATATTTT
NA	TRBV10-1	NA	TRBJ2-3	CASSESTSRFGTQYF	TGCGCCAGCAGTGAGTCGACTAGTCGGTTCGGTACGCAGTATTTT
NA	TRBV18	NA	TRBJ1-1	CASSLQGHTEAFF	TGTGCCAGCTCGTTACAGGGTCACACTGAAGCTTTCTTT
NA	TRBV7-3	NA	TRBJ1-5	CASSPTGPNQPQHF	TGTGCCAGCAGCCCGACGGGACCCAATCAGCCCCAGCATTTT
TRBD1	TRBV6-5	NA	TRBJ1-4	CASTKDRGEKLFF	TGTGCCAGCACCAAGGACAGGGGTGAAAAACTGTTTTTT
NA	TRBV27	NA	TRBJ2-3	CASTPHATPHTQYF	TGTGCCAGCACCCCTCACGCTACCCCCCATACGCAGTATTTT
TRBD2	TRBV15	NA	TRBJ2-2	CATRRATSGPPNTGELFF	TGTGCCACCAGGAGGGCGACTAGCGGGCCGCCGAACACCGGGGAGCTGTTTTTT
NA	TRBV4-3	NA	TRBJ2-7	CASSQDDQGLAGEQYF	TGCGCCAGCAGCCAAGATGATCAGGGGCTCGCGGGGGAGCAGTACTTC
TRBD2	TRBV15	NA	TRBJ2-1	CATSRESSGTDEQFF	TGTGCCACCAGCAGAGAGTCTAGCGGGACGGATGAGCAGTTCTTC
NA	TRBV2	NA	TRBJ1-2	CASSERATANYGYTF	TGTGCCAGCAGTGAAAGGGCTACAGCTAACTATGGCTACACCTTC
NA	TRBV3-1/TRBV3-2	NA	TRBJ2-7	CASSHRGSTYEQYF	TGTGCCAGCAGCCACCGTGGGTCGACCTACGAGCAGTACTTC
TRBD2	TRBV5-1	NA	TRBJ2-1	CASSYSGSNYNEQFF	TGCGCCAGCAGCTATAGCGGGAGTAACTACAATGAGCAGTTCTTC
TRBD1	TRBV30	once	TRBJ1-2	CAWSVQGANGYTF	TGTGCCTGGAGTGTACAGGGGGCAAATGGCTACACCTTC
TRBD1	TRBV10-3	NA	TRBJ2-7	CAISSGQVTYEQYF	TGTGCCATCAGCTCAGGACAGGTAACCTACGAGCAGTACTTC
NA	TRBV18	NA	TRBJ1-1	CASSPTQNTEAFF	TGTGCCAGCTCACCGACCCAAAACACTGAAGCTTTCTTT
NA	TRBV10-2	NA	TRBJ2-7	CASRDPRAGFYEQYF	TGCGCCAGCAGAGACCCCAGAGCGGGCTTCTACGAGCAGTACTTC
TRBD2	TRBV27	NA	TRBJ2-7	CASSSSSGRSSYEQYF	TGTGCCAGCAGTTCCTCTAGCGGGAGGTCCTCCTACGAGCAGTACTTC
TRBD1	TRBV5-4	NA	TRBJ1-4	CASSAGTGVATNEKLFF	TGTGCCAGCAGCGCTGGGACAGGGGTTGCAACTAATGAAAAACTGTTTTTT
NA	TRBV24-1	NA	TRBJ2-5	CATSDYQETQYF	TGTGCCACCAGTGATTATCAAGAGACCCAGTACTTC
NA	TRBV4-2	NA	TRBJ1-3	CASSQERHSSGNTIYF	TGTGCCAGCAGCCAAGAGCGGCACAGCTCTGGAAACACCATATATTTT
TRBD1	TRBV28	NA	TRBJ1-4	CASTISGTGRSKLFF	TGTGCCAGCACGATATCCGGGACAGGGAGGTCTAAACTGTTTTTT
NA	TRBV28	NA	TRBJ2-7	CASSPMSDTYEQYF	TGTGCCAGCAGTCCGATGTCGGATACCTACGAGCAGTACTTC
NA	TRBV28	NA	TRBJ1-1	CASSTQGFEAFF	TGTGCCAGCAGTACTCAGGGGTTTGAAGCTTTCTTT
NA	TRBV10-3	NA	TRBJ1-2	CAISGLDGLGYTF	TGTGCCATCAGTGGGCTAGACGGGTTGGGCTACACCTTC
NA	TRBV4-1	NA	TRBJ2-7	CASSRMGRGHEQYF	TGCGCCAGCAGCCGCATGGGCCGGGGGCACGAGCAGTACTTC
NA	TRBV7-2	NA	TRBJ1-2	CASRGRQEGQAGNYGYTF	TGTGCCAGCAGAGGTCGGCAGGAGGGGCAGGCGGGCAACTATGGCTACACCTTC
NA	TRBV30	NA	TRBJ1-5	CASNGGGSNQPQHF	TGTGCCTCAAACGGGGGGGGAAGCAATCAGCCCCAGCATTTT
TRBD1	TRBV10-3	once	TRBJ1-5	CAISESWTGAVGNQPQHF	TGTGCCATCAGTGAGTCGTGGACAGGGGCCGTTGGCAATCAGCCCCAGCATTTT
NA	TRBV5-1	NA	TRBJ1-2	CASSATGSGYTF	TGCGCCAGCAGCGCCACAGGGTCTGGCTACACCTTC
NA	TRBV7-9	NA	TRBJ1-2	CASSLGQGPRSVYGYTF	TGTGCCAGCAGCTTAGGGCAGGGGCCGCGTTCCGTCTATGGCTACACCTTC